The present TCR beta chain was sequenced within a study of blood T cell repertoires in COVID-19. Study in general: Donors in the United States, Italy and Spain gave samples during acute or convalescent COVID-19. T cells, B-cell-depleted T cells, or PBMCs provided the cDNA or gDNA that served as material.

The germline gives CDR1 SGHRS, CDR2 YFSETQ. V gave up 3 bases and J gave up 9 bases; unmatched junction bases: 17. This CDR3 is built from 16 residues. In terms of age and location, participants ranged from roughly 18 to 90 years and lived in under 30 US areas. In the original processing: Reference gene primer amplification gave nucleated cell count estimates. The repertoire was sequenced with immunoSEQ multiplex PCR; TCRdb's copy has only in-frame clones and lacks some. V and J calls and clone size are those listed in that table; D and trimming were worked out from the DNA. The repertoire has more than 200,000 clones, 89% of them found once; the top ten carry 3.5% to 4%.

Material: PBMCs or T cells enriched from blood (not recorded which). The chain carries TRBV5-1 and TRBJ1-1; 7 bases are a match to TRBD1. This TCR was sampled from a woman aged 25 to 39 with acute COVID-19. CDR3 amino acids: CASSSLSGTARLKAFF. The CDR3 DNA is TGCGCCAGCAGCTCTTTATCCGGGACAGCTCGGCTGAAAGCTTTCTTT. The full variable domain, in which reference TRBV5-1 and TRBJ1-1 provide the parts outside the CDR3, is KAGVTQTPRYLIKTRGQQVTLSCSPISGHRSVSWYQQTPGQGLQFLFEYFSETQRNKGNFPGRFSGRQFSNSRSEMNVSTLELGDSALYLCASSSLSGTARLKAFFGQGTRLTVV.